This T cell receptor beta chain was captured by sequencing in a study of blood T cell repertoires in COVID-19. On the study more broadly: T cells, B-cell-depleted T cells, or PBMCs supplied cDNA or gDNA.

In the original processing: From reference gene primer amplification, estimates of nucleated cell counts were derived. The assay was immunoSEQ multiplex PCR, and TCRdb's table has in-frame clones only and misses some. V and J calls and clone size are as listed in that table; D and trimming were resolved from the DNA. This sample yields approximately 170,000 clones, of which more than 75% are seen a single time; 15% to 20% belongs to the top ten. The CDR3 runs to 15 residues. The germline gives CDR1 SGHVS, CDR2 FQNEAQ. Trimming took off 5 bases at V and 0 bases at J, with 11 bases between the two ends.

Sequences were obtained from peripheral blood. The chain has TRBV7-8 and TRBJ2-4, with D possibly matching TRBD1 (5 bases). The clonotype comes from a man aged 60 to 69 with active or convalescent COVID-19. CDR3 in DNA: TGTGCCAGCAGCCTAGAAGGGGTAGCCAAAAACATTCAGTACTTC. Protein product: CASSLEGVAKNIQYF.